Sequencing of this T cell receptor beta chain was carried out in a study of CD4 and CD8 cells across lung adenocarcinoma regions. A single record per CDR3 protein comes from TCRdb applying MiXCR to the PCR reads. Here the sample spans approximately 2,500 distinct CDR3 sequences, approximately 48% being singletons. By proportion, this clonotype is medium-sized. Localized lung adenocarcinoma, a non-small cell lung cancer, affected the donors. The CDR3 is made up of 15 amino acids. V lost 8 bases and J lost 2, with 18 bases in between. Germline CDR1 MNHNS, CDR2 SASEGT. The rearrangement joins TRBV6-1 to TRBJ1-1, with D maybe TRBD1 (5 bases). The clonotype was recovered from a female donor with lung adenocarcinoma. The CD4 and CD8 labels of this study may be unreliable. Input material: CD4+ T cells from the center of a lung tumor. This chain's CDR3 is CASARLTGANTEAFF. The CDR3 DNA reads as TGTGCCAGCGCGAGACTGACCGGGGCCAACACTGAAGCTTTCTTT.